One sample yielded the 23 T cell receptor beta chains listed below, sequenced in a study of blood T cell repertoires in COVID-19. Assay: immunoSEQ multiplex PCR; the TCRdb copy retains only in-frame clones and omits some. The sample consists of hundreds of thousands of clones, approximately 92% of them appearing once. Sequencing was carried out using PBMCs or T cells enriched from blood (not recorded which). The receptor set was obtained from a man aged 25 to 40 who had recovered from COVID-19.

CDR3 loop: CASSLLADTQYF. DNA for the CDR3: TGTGCCAGCAGTTTACTAGCAGATACGCAGTATTTT. The rearrangement links TRBV28 to TRBJ2-3; D unclear. Germline V gene data show CDR1 as MDHEN and CDR2 as SYDVKM. The CDR3 spans 12 residues. Between the trimmed V and J ends, which lost 2 bases and 4 bases, there was a span of 4 bases.

V gene TRBV19 combines with J gene TRBJ2-7, with D maybe TRBD2 (6 bases). CDR1 and CDR2 from the germline V gene are LNHDA and SQIVND (reference sequence). Trimming took 3 bases from V and 0 from J, leaving 12 bases between them. The CDR3 extends over 15 amino acids. CDR3 coding DNA: TGTGCCAGTAGTATTGGCGGGAAGGGCTCCTACGAGCAGTACTTC. Protein: CASSIGGKGSYEQYF.

CDR3 sequence reads: CASGLVPGGNGNTEAFF. The CDR3 DNA sequence: TGTGCTAGTGGTTTGGTACCAGGGGGCAATGGAAATACTGAAGCTTTCTTT. The gene calls are TRBV12-5 and TRBJ1-1; TRBD1 matches 8 bases. Germline V CDR1 and CDR2: LGHNT, FRNRAP. The CDR3 length is 17 residues. V lost 0 bases, J lost 5 bases, and 11 bases stayed unmatched.

DNA for the CDR3: TGTGCCAGCAGCCAGACGGGGTTCACGGACGAGTTCTTC. Protein product: CASSQTGFTDEFF. This chain connects TRBV3-1 (or the pseudogene TRBV3-2) to TRBJ2-1; D perhaps matches TRBD2 (5 bases). The CDR3 sequence is 13 residues long. The V end was cut by 3 bases, the J end by 14 bases, with 17 bases between. The germline V gene encodes CDR1 LGHDT and CDR2 YNNKEL (reference sequence).

The chain links TRBV7-9 to TRBJ2-3, with D maybe TRBD2 (5 bases). The CDR3 totals 16 residues. V lost 0 bases and J lost 0, with 10 bases in between. Germline loops: CDR1 SEHNR, CDR2 FQNEAQ (reference sequence). The CDR3 reads CASSLAGATSTDTQYF. Here the CDR3 DNA reads TGTGCCAGCAGCTTAGCGGGAGCGACTAGCACAGATACGCAGTATTTT.

V is TRBV3-1 (or the pseudogene TRBV3-2) and J is TRBJ2-1; a weak D match, TRBD2 (5 bases). The V gene's germline CDR1 is LGHDT and CDR2 YNNKEL (reference sequence). Trimming took off 0 bases at V and 5 bases at J, with 20 bases between the two ends. The CDR3 is 18 amino acids. CDR3 sequence: CASSQEPGVGSYNNEQFF. CDR3 sequence (DNA): TGTGCCAGCAGCCAAGAACCCGGGGTGGGGTCTTACAACAATGAGCAGTTCTTC.

V is TRBV9 and J is TRBJ2-7, with a possible D match to TRBD1 (6 bases). The V end lost 0 bases, the J end lost 1 base, and 8 bases lay between the germline ends. Germline CDR1 reads SGDLS; CDR2 reads YYNGEE. The CDR3 loop spans 14 amino acids. The CDR3 bases are TGTGCCAGCAGCGTAGTCGACAGGTCCTACGAGCAGTACTTC. Translating it yields CASSVVDRSYEQYF. The full variable domain, in which reference TRBV9 and TRBJ2-7 provide the parts outside the CDR3, is DSGVTQTPKHLITATGQRVTLRCSPRSGDLSVYWYQQSLDQGLQFLIQYYNGEERAKGNILERFSAQQFPDLHSELNLSSLELGDSALYFCASSVVDRSYEQYFGPGTRLTVT.

The chain is built from TRBV5-1 and TRBJ1-1, with TRBD1 matching over 8 bases. V dropped 4 bases and J dropped 3; count of bases not matched to a gene: 11. The germline V gene has CDR1 SGHRS and CDR2 YFSETQ. This CDR3 region has 16 residues. CDR3 sequence reads: CASSARQGPQDTEAFF. CDR3 in DNA: TGCGCCAGCAGCGCCCGACAGGGGCCGCAAGACACTGAAGCTTTCTTT.

Turning to this clone: The same CDR3 also results from other DNA sequences found in this sample. The rearrangement links TRBV12-3 or TRBV12-4 to TRBJ2-7, with D uncertain. This CDR3 comprises 11 residues. V was clipped by 2 bases and J by 4 bases, with 3 bases between them. The CDR3 sequence is CASSLQYEQYF. CDR3 bases: TGTGCCAGCAGTTTACAGTACGAGCAGTACTTC.

The V gene is TRBV28, the J gene TRBJ2-4, with 8 bases matching TRBD1. After removal of 2 bases from V and 7 bases from J, the junction contained 4 bases not matched to a gene. The CDR3 is 14 residues long. Per the germline V gene, CDR1 is MDHEN and CDR2 is SYDVKM. The chain's CDR3 is CASSLGQGANIQYF. DNA of the CDR3: TGTGCCAGCAGTTTAGGACAGGGAGCCAACATTCAGTACTTC. Based on the CDR3 plus reference TRBV28 and TRBJ2-4, the full variable domain is DVKVTQSSRYLVKRTGEKVFLECVQDMDHENMFWYRQDPGLGLRLIYFSYDVKMKEKGDIPEGYSVSREKKERFSLILESASTNQTSMYLCASSLGQGANIQYFGAGTRLSVL.

The chain is built from TRBV13 and TRBJ2-6; possible D gene TRBD2, 5 bases. In germline, CDR1 is PRHDT, CDR2 FYEKMQ (reference sequence). Trimming took off 4 bases at V and 0 bases at J, with 7 bases between the two ends. This CDR3 region has 15 residues. DNA for the CDR3: TGTGCCAGCAGCTCCGGGGACTCTGGGGCCAACGTCCTGACTTTC. Its translation is CASSSGDSGANVLTF. Looking up the rest from reference TRBV13 and TRBJ2-6 gives the full variable domain: AAGVIQSPRHLIKEKRETATLKCYPIPRHDTVYWYQQGPGQDPQFLISFYEKMQSDKGSIPDRFSAQQFSDYHSELNMSSLELGDSALYFCASSSGDSGANVLTFGAGSRLTVL.

The chain employs TRBV7-2 and TRBJ1-6; 9 nucleotides align to TRBD1. CDR1 is SGHTA and CDR2 is FQGNSA in the germline V gene. The CDR3 is 15 amino acids. Losses at the gene ends were 5 bases for V and 9 bases for J; bases not matched to a gene: 8. The CDR3, as DNA: TGTGCCAGCAGCCCCCGGACAGGGGTCGGTTCACCCCTCCACTTT. It codes for CASSPRTGVGSPLHF.

This clone was recorded only once. J is TRBJ1-2 and V is TRBV7-9; D gene uncertain. V was trimmed by 5 bases and J by 5 bases, leaving 18 bases between them. The CDR3 is made up of 15 amino acids. Germline CDR1 reads SEHNR; CDR2 reads FQNEAQ (reference sequence). CDR3 sequence reads: CASSQSLTTVYGYTF. Here the CDR3 DNA reads TGTGCCAGCAGCCAAAGCTTAACCACAGTTTATGGCTACACCTTC.

The chain is built from TRBV10-3 and TRBJ1-1; the D is unclear. The germline CDR1 and CDR2 sequences are ENHRY and SYGVKD. The CDR3 has 14 amino acids. V shed 3 bases and J shed 0 bases, with 8 bases lying between them. CDR3 coding DNA: TGTGCCATCAGTGACCCGGGTCTGAACACTGAAGCTTTCTTT. Protein product: CAISDPGLNTEAFF.

V gene TRBV19 combines with J gene TRBJ1-5; 7 bases align to TRBD1. The CDR3 has 14 amino acids. The V and J ends lost 4 bases and 7 bases, in that order; junction bases with no gene match: 7. The germline V gene encodes CDR1 LNHDA and CDR2 SQIVND (reference sequence). DNA of the CDR3: TGTGCCAGTAGTACCCAGGGGGGTCAACAGCCCCAGCATTTT. It is translated as CASSTQGGQQPQHF.

This clone was seen only once. This chain joins TRBV5-5 and TRBJ2-7; TRBD2 aligns across 9 bases. Germline V gives CDR1 SGHKS, CDR2 YYEKEE (reference sequence). The CDR3 extends over 14 amino acids. V lost 7 bases, J lost 2 bases, and 7 bases stayed unmatched. The DNA for the CDR3 is TGTGCCAGCGGCCTAGCGGGACGCGCCTACGAGCAGTACTTC. Amino acids: CASGLAGRAYEQYF. Full variable domain (remainder filled in from reference TRBV5-5 and TRBJ2-7): DAGVTQSPTHLIKTRGQQVTLRCSPISGHKSVSWYQQVLGQGPQFIFQYYEKEERGRGNFPDRFSARQFPNYSSELNVNALLLGDSALYLCASGLAGRAYEQYFGPGTRLTVT.

The chain couples TRBV11-3 to TRBJ2-5, with 8 bases lining up with TRBD1. CDR3 length: 14 residues. V trimming: 5 bases; J trimming: 5 bases; junction bases outside the gene matches: 7. The V gene's germline CDR1 is SGHNT and CDR2 YENEEA. In DNA, the CDR3 is TGTGCCAGCAGCACCTCAGGGGGCACCGAGACCCAGTACTTC. Protein: CASSTSGGTETQYF.

This clone was recorded once. This chain joins TRBV7-9 and TRBJ2-7; tentatively, D is TRBD2 (5 bases). Trimming pared 3 bases from V and 2 bases from J, leaving 11 bases between. Germline V gene data show CDR1 as SEHNR and CDR2 as FQNEAQ (reference sequence). CDR3 length: 14 amino acids. The CDR3 nucleotides read TGTGCCAGCAGCTTCCGGGAAAGGGCCTACGAGCAGTACTTC. Translating it yields CASSFRERAYEQYF.

The chain couples TRBV28 to TRBJ2-7, with a possible D match to TRBD1 (6 bases). This CDR3 has 15 amino acids. Trimming shortened V by 2 bases and J by 2 bases, and 13 bases separated the two germline ends. The germline V gene has CDR1 MDHEN and CDR2 SYDVKM. The CDR3 nucleotides read TGTGCCAGCAGTTTAGTTACAGGGCTTGCCTACGAGCAGTACTTC. Residues: CASSLVTGLAYEQYF.

The J gene is TRBJ2-7, the V gene TRBV29-1; 7 bases align to TRBD1. The CDR3 is 13 amino acids. Looked up from germline, CDR1 is SQVTM and CDR2 is ANQGSEA. The V segment lost 7 bases and the J segment 5 bases; nucleotides outside the gene matches: 11. DNA of the CDR3: TGCAGCGGCCAGACAGGGATCGGCCACGAGCAGTACTTC. Its protein product is CSGQTGIGHEQYF.

The chain is built from TRBV28 and TRBJ1-2; TRBD1 is a possible D gene (6 bases). V was clipped by 6 bases and J by 4 bases, with 12 bases between them. CDR3 size: 13 residues. The germline V gene encodes CDR1 MDHEN and CDR2 SYDVKM. The CDR3, as DNA: TGTGCCAGCAGCCGCGGACAGACCTATGGCTACACCTTC. It codes for CASSRGQTYGYTF.

This chain joins TRBV24-1 and TRBJ2-5, with D unresolved. The CDR3 covers 12 residues. Per the germline V gene, CDR1 is KGHDR and CDR2 is SFDVKD. V gave up 4 bases and J gave up 0 bases, with 2 bases separating them. CDR3 nucleotide sequence: TGTGCCACCAGTGACAACCAAGAGACCCAGTACTTC. Amino acids: CATSDNQETQYF.

This chain links TRBV2 with TRBJ1-1, with D hard to call. From germline, CDR1 is SNHLY and CDR2 FYNNEI. The CDR3 length is 11 residues. Trimming cost V 11 bases and J 6 bases, with 13 bases left between them. The CDR3 protein is CASRLGPEAFF. The CDR3 coding sequence is TGTGCCTCTCGTCTAGGCCCTGAAGCTTTCTTT.